Below, one T cell receptor (beta chain) is given with its context. In TCRdb, the RT-PCR reads were re-called with MiXCR into one record per CDR3 protein. Of about 700,000 distinct CDR3 sequences listed, 13% to 15% are singletons. V dropped 0 bases and J dropped 8 bases, with 12 bases sitting between them. The CDR3 length is 15 residues. The germline V gene encodes CDR1 SGHRS and CDR2 YFSETQ. The source material was memory CD4+ T cells from blood. This sequence joins TRBV5-1 and TRBJ1-6; a possible D gene is TRBD1 (6 bases). The source of this sequence is a female donor in good health, serving as a healthy control. This chain's CDR3 is CASSLVAGVDSPLHF. The CDR3 coding sequence is TGCGCCAGCAGCTTGGTGGCAGGGGTGGATTCACCCCTCCACTTT.